This TCR beta chain was found in a study of T cell changes during pregnancy in multiple sclerosis. The V gene's germline CDR1 is MNHNS and CDR2 SASEGT. The CDR3 extends over 15 amino acids. V trimming: 7 bases; J trimming: 5 bases; junction bases outside the gene matches: 11. Some clones are missing from TCRdb's copy, which holds only in-frame ones; the method was immunoSEQ multiplex PCR. The sample has 30,000 to 35,000 clones; about 92% are singletons. The chain combines TRBV6-1 with TRBJ2-5; 9 bases agree with TRBD1. The receptor comes from a female donor in good health, enrolled as a control in a pregnancy study. The sample was CD4+ T cells from peripheral blood mononuclear cells, taken in the second trimester of pregnancy. CDR3 protein: CASTGGTGWLETQYF. In nucleotides, the CDR3 is TGTGCCAGCACCGGGGGGACAGGGTGGTTGGAGACCCAGTACTTC.